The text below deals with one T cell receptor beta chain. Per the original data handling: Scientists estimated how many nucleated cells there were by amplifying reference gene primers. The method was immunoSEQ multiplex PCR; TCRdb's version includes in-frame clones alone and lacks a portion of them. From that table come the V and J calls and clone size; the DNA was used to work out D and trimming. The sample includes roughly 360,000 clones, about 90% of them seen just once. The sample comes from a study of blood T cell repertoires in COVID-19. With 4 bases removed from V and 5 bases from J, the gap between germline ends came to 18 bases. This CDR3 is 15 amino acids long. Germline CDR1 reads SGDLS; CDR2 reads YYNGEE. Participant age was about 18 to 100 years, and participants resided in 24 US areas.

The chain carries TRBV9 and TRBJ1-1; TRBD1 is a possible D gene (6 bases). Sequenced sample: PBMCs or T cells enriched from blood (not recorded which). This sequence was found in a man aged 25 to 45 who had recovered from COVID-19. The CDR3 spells CASSSPTERGTEAFF. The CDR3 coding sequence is TGTGCCAGCAGCTCTCCGACGGAGAGGGGGACTGAAGCTTTCTTT. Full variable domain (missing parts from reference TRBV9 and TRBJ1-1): DSGVTQTPKHLITATGQRVTLRCSPRSGDLSVYWYQQSLDQGLQFLIQYYNGEERAKGNILERFSAQQFPDLHSELNLSSLELGDSALYFCASSSPTERGTEAFFGQGTRLTVV.